The sequence of this T cell receptor beta chain was determined in a study of T-cell reconstitution after alpha-beta-depleted transplantation in children. This clonotype was seen a handful of times. Preparation of the TCRbeta library involved a method that used unique molecular identifiers. TCRdb used MiXCR to reprocess the PCR reads, holding one entry per CDR3 protein. Among 600,000 to 700,000 distinct CDR3 sequences listed, 16% were seen once. Germline V gives CDR1 LGHDT, CDR2 YNNKEL (reference sequence). The CDR3 covers 16 residues. V dropped 3 bases and J dropped 4; count of bases not matched to a gene: 4.

V usage is TRBV3-1 and J usage is TRBJ2-1; TRBD2 aligns across 12 bases. The sequencing here drew on PBMCs from the stem cell graft donor, taken from the stem cell graft. This receptor was identified in a human donor who donated a stem cell graft to a child with acute myeloid leukemia. The CDR3: CASSQASGGVYNEQFF. Here the CDR3 DNA reads TGTGCCAGCAGCCAGGCTAGCGGGGGGGTGTACAATGAGCAGTTCTTC.